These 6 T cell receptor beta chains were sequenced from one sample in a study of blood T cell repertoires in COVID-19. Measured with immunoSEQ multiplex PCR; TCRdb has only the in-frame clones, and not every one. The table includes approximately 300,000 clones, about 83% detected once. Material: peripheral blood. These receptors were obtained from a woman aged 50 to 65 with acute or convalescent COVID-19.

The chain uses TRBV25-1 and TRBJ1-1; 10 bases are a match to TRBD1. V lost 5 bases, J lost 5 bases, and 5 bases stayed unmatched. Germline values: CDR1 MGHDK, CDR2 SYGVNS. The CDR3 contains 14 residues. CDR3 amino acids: CASSSTGQGTEAFF. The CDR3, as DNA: TGTGCCAGCAGTTCAACGGGACAGGGGACTGAAGCTTTCTTT. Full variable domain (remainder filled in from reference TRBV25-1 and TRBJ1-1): EADIYQTPRYLVIGTGKKITLECSQTMGHDKMYWYQQDPGMELHLIHYSYGVNSTEKGDLSSESTVSRIRTEHFPLTLESARPSHTSQYLCASSSTGQGTEAFFGQGTRLTVV.

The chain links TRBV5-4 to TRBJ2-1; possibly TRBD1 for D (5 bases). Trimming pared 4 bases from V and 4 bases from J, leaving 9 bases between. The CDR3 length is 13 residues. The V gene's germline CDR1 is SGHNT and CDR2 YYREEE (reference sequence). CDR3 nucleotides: TGTGCCAGCAGCCCGGCAGGGTACAATGAGCAGTTCTTC. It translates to CASSPAGYNEQFF. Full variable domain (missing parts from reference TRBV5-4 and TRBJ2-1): ETGVTQSPTHLIKTRGQQVTLRCSSQSGHNTVSWYQQALGQGPQFIFQYYREEENGRGNFPPRFSGLQFPNYSSELNVNALELDDSALYLCASSPAGYNEQFFGPGTRLTVL.

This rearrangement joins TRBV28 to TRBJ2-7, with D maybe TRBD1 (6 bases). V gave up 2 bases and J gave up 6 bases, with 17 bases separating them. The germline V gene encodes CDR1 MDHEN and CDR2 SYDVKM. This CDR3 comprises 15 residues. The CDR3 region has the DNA TGTGCCAGCAGTTTAGGGGGCAGGGAATCGATCGAGCAGTACTTC. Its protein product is CASSLGGRESIEQYF.

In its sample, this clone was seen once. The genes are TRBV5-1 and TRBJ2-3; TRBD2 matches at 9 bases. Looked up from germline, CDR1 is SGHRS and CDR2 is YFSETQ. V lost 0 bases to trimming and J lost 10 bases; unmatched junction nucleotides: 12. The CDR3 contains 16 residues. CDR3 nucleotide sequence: TGCGCCAGCAGCTTGGGTAGCGGGAGCATTCTGTCTGCGCAGTATTTT. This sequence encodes CASSLGSGSILSAQYF.

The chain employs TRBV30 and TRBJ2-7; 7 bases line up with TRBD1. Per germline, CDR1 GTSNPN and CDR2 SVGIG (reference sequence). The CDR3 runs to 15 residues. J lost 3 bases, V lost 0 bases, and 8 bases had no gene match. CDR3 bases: TGTGCCTGGAGTGTAGGGGGCGGCGGATACTACGAGCAGTACTTC. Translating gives CAWSVGGGGYYEQYF.

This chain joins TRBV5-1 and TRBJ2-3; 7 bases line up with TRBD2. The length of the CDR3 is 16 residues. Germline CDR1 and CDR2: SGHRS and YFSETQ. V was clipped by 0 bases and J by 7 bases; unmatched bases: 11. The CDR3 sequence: CASSLAISPSGNTQYF. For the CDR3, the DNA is TGCGCCAGCAGCTTGGCCATCTCTCCTAGCGGCAATACGCAGTATTTT.